This TCR beta chain stems from a study of patients and donors after allogeneic stem cell transplantation. Germline values: CDR1 SQVTM, CDR2 ANQGSEA. The CDR3 totals 17 residues. V dropped 1 base and J dropped 4; count of bases not matched to a gene: 12. This clonotype turned up a few times. TCRdb used MiXCR to reprocess the RT-PCR reads, holding one entry per CDR3 protein. This table has about 72,000 distinct CDR3 sequences, 26% appearing once. The sequence was collected from a human donor who was either an allogeneic HSCT recipient or a stem cell or donor lymphocyte infusion donor (not recorded which). It is not recorded whose cells these are; they may come from a transplant donor. The sequencing input was blood, either unsorted or a sorted T cell fraction (not recorded which). This rearrangement joins TRBV29-1 to TRBJ1-2; 10 nucleotides align to TRBD1. The CDR3 loop is CSVEVETRDRGAYGYTF. DNA for the CDR3: TGCAGCGTTGAAGTAGAAACCCGGGACAGGGGAGCCTATGGCTACACCTTC.